One and the same sample provided the 11 T cell receptor beta chains below, sequenced in a study of CD8 T cells in Susac syndrome. Reverse transcription of about 0.5 to 1 ug RNA used random hexamers. Using its own MiXCR run on the immunoSEQ multiplex PCR reads, TCRdb lists one record per CDR3 protein. The table includes about 76,000 distinct CDR3 sequences, about 91% detected once. The material sequenced was CD8+ T cells from PBMCs. The origin of the receptors is a human donor with multiple sclerosis.

The chain couples TRBV23-1 to TRBJ1-2; D gene uncertain. TRBV23-1 is classed as an ORF, of uncertain function. The V end lost 6 bases, the J end lost 5 bases, and 16 bases lay between the germline ends. The CDR3 is made up of 14 amino acids. Here the CDR3 DNA reads TGCGCCAGCAGGCCTGGTTCCGGGTTGTATGGCTACACCTTC. It encodes CASRPGSGLYGYTF.

The J gene is TRBJ2-1, the V gene TRBV19; a possible D gene is TRBD2 (6 bases). CDR3 length: 15 amino acids. Germline CDR1 LNHDA, CDR2 SQIVND (reference sequence). V was pared by 1 base and J by 6 bases, with 13 bases between. The CDR3 DNA is TGTGCCAGTAGTATAGTCAGCGGGTTATTCAATGAGCAGTTCTTC. It is translated as CASSIVSGLFNEQFF.

The chain uses TRBV7-2 and TRBJ2-3, with a possible D match to TRBD2 (6 bases). Trimming removed 5 bases from V and 2 bases from J, with 26 bases in between. This CDR3 is 19 amino acids long. CDR1 is SGHTA and CDR2 is FQGNSA in the germline V gene. CDR3 sequence: CASSRLPTMLGRFTDTQYF. The CDR3 nucleotides are TGTGCCAGCAGCCGCCTACCGACAATGTTAGGGAGGTTCACAGATACGCAGTATTTT.

The chain is built from TRBV27 and TRBJ2-5; D may match TRBD1 or TRBD2 (7 bases each). The CDR3 loop spans 18 amino acids. The germline CDR1 and CDR2 sequences are MNHEY and SMNVEV (reference sequence). The V end lost 6 bases, the J end lost 2 bases, and 25 bases lay between the germline ends. The CDR3 loop reads CASSQAGAGGVAQETQYF. CDR3 coding DNA: TGTGCCAGCAGCCAGGCGGGGGCAGGGGGTGTTGCGCAAGAGACCCAGTACTTC.

V is TRBV20-1 and J is TRBJ2-7; TRBD1 aligns across 7 bases. The junction had 5 bases not matched to a gene; V was cut back by 3 bases and J by 3 bases. The CDR3 has 13 amino acids. Per germline, CDR1 DFQATT and CDR2 SNEGSKA (reference sequence). CDR3 loop: CSARVTGSYEQYF. CDR3 nucleotide sequence: TGCAGTGCTAGGGTGACAGGGAGCTACGAGCAGTACTTC.

V gene TRBV19 combines with J gene TRBJ2-1; 14 bases are shared with TRBD2. After removal of 7 bases from V and 8 bases from J, the junction contained 10 bases not matched to a gene. There are 16 residues in the CDR3. The V gene's germline CDR1 is LNHDA and CDR2 SQIVND (reference sequence). The CDR3 DNA is TGTGCCAGTAAACAAACCGGGACTAGCGGGGGTGATGAGCAGTTCTTC. Protein: CASKQTGTSGGDEQFF.

The J gene is TRBJ2-1, the V gene TRBV6-2 or TRBV6-3, with D perhaps matching TRBD1 (6 bases). Trimming cost V 2 bases and J 1 base, with 9 bases left between them. Per the germline V gene, CDR1 is MNHEY and CDR2 is SVGEGT. CDR3 size: 15 residues. This CDR3 is CASSYTQGSYNEQFF. CDR3 in DNA: TGTGCCAGCAGTTACACACAGGGTTCCTACAATGAGCAGTTCTTC.

The chain has TRBV5-6 and TRBJ1-1, with TRBD1 matching over 9 bases. Germline CDR1 reads SGHDT; CDR2 reads YYEEEE. The CDR3 runs 13 residues. V was pared by 5 bases and J by 5 bases, with 4 bases of the junction left unmatched. This CDR3 reads CASRTGGETEAFF. As DNA, the CDR3 is TGTGCCAGCAGGACAGGGGGAGAAACTGAAGCTTTCTTT.

V usage is TRBV28 and J usage is TRBJ2-7; no definite D call. The germline CDR1 and CDR2 sequences are MDHEN and SYDVKM. Trimming pared 1 base from V and 5 bases from J, leaving 12 bases between. The CDR3 sequence is 14 residues long. The CDR3 protein is CASSLLQNGHEQYF. The CDR3 nucleotides are TGTGCCAGCAGTTTATTACAGAACGGGCACGAGCAGTACTTC.

The chain employs TRBV4-3 and TRBJ2-7; 11 bases map to TRBD2. Germline assignment: CDR1 LGHNA and CDR2 YSLEER. Trimming cost V 4 bases and J 3 bases; bases outside gene matches: 11. The CDR3 runs 17 residues. Written as DNA, the CDR3 is TGCGCCAGCAGCCGGGGCAGCGGGGGACTAGCGGACTACGAGCAGTACTTC. Its protein is CASSRGSGGLADYEQYF.

The V gene is TRBV5-4, the J gene TRBJ1-2; D perhaps matches TRBD1 (6 bases). This CDR3 comprises 14 residues. V lost 2 bases to trimming and J lost 7 bases, with 15 bases between them. Germline lookup yields CDR1 SGHNT and CDR2 YYREEE (reference sequence). As DNA, the CDR3 is TGTGCCAGCAGCTTCAAACCGGGACACATTGGCTACACCTTC. Protein product: CASSFKPGHIGYTF. The full variable domain, in which reference TRBV5-4 and TRBJ1-2 provide the parts outside the CDR3, is ETGVTQSPTHLIKTRGQQVTLRCSSQSGHNTVSWYQQALGQGPQFIFQYYREEENGRGNFPPRFSGLQFPNYSSELNVNALELDDSALYLCASSFKPGHIGYTFGSGTRLTVV.